One and the same sample provided the 14 T cell receptor beta chains below, sequenced in a study of T cell changes during pregnancy in multiple sclerosis. The assay was immunoSEQ multiplex PCR, and TCRdb's table has in-frame clones only and misses some. The data contain fewer than 35,000 clones, 90% of them singletons. Sequenced material: CD4+ T cells from peripheral blood mononuclear cells, taken in the third trimester of pregnancy. Source of these receptors: a female donor in good health, enrolled as a control in a pregnancy study.

This chain connects TRBV19 to TRBJ1-5; 7 positions agree with TRBD1. Germline CDR1 reads LNHDA; CDR2 reads SQIVND (reference sequence). Unmatched junction bases numbered 11, after V lost 5 bases and J lost 1 base. The length of the CDR3 is 17 residues. The CDR3 bases are TGTGCCAGTAGTTCACAGGGGCCATGGGGGAGCAATCAGCCCCAGCATTTT. Its protein is CASSSQGPWGSNQPQHF.

This clone was counted a single time. The rearrangement uses TRBV5-4 and TRBJ1-2, with a possible D match to TRBD1 (5 bases). The CDR3 loop spans 15 amino acids. The germline V and J ends were trimmed by 4 bases and 7 bases, with 20 bases remaining between them. In germline, CDR1 is SGHNT, CDR2 YYREEE (reference sequence). The DNA for the CDR3 is TGTGCCAGCAGCGAAGATTTCGGGGGGGAGGGTGGCTACACCTTC. This translates into CASSEDFGGEGGYTF.

The chain recombines TRBV27 with TRBJ2-7, with TRBD1 matching 8 bases. The trim removed 6 bases at V and 7 bases at J, leaving 5 bases unmatched. Germline V gene sequence: CDR1 MNHEY, CDR2 SMNVEV (reference sequence). This CDR3 comprises 12 residues. The CDR3 bases are TGTGCCAGCAGCCCCGGGACAGGAGAGCAGTACTTC. Its protein is CASSPGTGEQYF.

This rearrangement joins TRBV9 to TRBJ2-1; D uncertain. The CDR3 runs 14 residues. Germline lookup yields CDR1 SGDLS and CDR2 YYNGEE. Trimming took 3 bases from V and 4 from J, leaving 11 bases between them. The CDR3 DNA follows: TGTGCCAGCAGCGCCTCGACTGGGTACAATGAGCAGTTCTTC. Translation gives CASSASTGYNEQFF.

The chain has TRBV19 and TRBJ1-6; 7 bases agree with TRBD1. The CDR3 length is 14 residues. Looked up from germline, CDR1 is LNHDA and CDR2 is SQIVND (reference sequence). V lost 7 bases to trimming and J lost 7 bases; unmatched junction nucleotides: 7. CDR3 sequence (DNA): TGTGCCAGTACCCTTGACAGGGCGAATTCACCCCTCCACTTT. This sequence encodes CASTLDRANSPLHF.

The V and J genes are TRBV13 and TRBJ2-3, with D perhaps matching TRBD2 (5 bases). In germline, CDR1 is PRHDT, CDR2 FYEKMQ (reference sequence). The V gene lost 5 bases and the J gene lost 6 bases, with 15 bases spanning the gap. The CDR3 is 14 residues long. Here the CDR3 reads CASSSGLALDTQYF. The CDR3 coding sequence is TGTGCCAGCAGCAGTGGTCTAGCCCTGGATACGCAGTATTTT.

J is TRBJ2-5 and V is TRBV6-5; a possible D gene is TRBD2 (5 bases). Trimming removed 2 bases from V and 5 bases from J, with 12 bases in between. The CDR3 is made up of 14 amino acids. Germline CDR1 is MNHEY and CDR2 is SVGAGI. CDR3 in DNA: TGTGCCAGCAGTTACGGTCTAGCAGTGGAGACCCAGTACTTC. Amino acid sequence: CASSYGLAVETQYF.

This rearrangement joins TRBV14 to TRBJ2-5; 8 bases map to TRBD2. Germline V CDR1 and CDR2: SGHDN, FVKESK. V trimming: 1 base; J trimming: 1 base; junction bases outside the gene matches: 5. The CDR3 has 16 residues. CDR3 DNA sequence: TGTGCCAGCAGCCAAGGTCTAACTAGCGGCCAAGAGACCCAGTACTTC. Its protein product is CASSQGLTSGQETQYF.

The chain employs TRBV10-3 and TRBJ1-3, with 7 bases fitting TRBD1. Looked up from germline, CDR1 is ENHRY and CDR2 is SYGVKD. This CDR3 region has 13 residues. With V trimmed by 6 bases and J by 3 bases, 2 bases remained unmatched. The CDR3 spells CAISDRDGNTIYF. CDR3 coding DNA: TGTGCCATCAGCGACAGGGATGGAAACACCATATATTTT.

The chain carries TRBV4-1 and TRBJ2-1; TRBD2 might be the D (6 bases). The CDR3 covers 18 residues. Germline V CDR1 and CDR2: MGHRA, YSYEKL. V lost 4 bases and J 9 bases, leaving 28 bases between the germline ends. CDR3 protein: CASSLLTGLSGLASEQFF. CDR3 nucleotide sequence: TGCGCCAGCAGCCTACTAACCGGACTGAGTGGGCTAGCGAGTGAGCAGTTCTTC.

The chain has TRBV2 and TRBJ2-1; 7 nucleotides line up with TRBD2. Trimming removed 6 bases from V and 3 bases from J; junction bases left unmatched: 5. The germline V gene encodes CDR1 SNHLY and CDR2 FYNNEI. The CDR3 sequence is 14 residues long. The CDR3, as DNA: TGTGCCAGCAGAACCGGGACTAACTACAATGAGCAGTTCTTC. It yields the protein CASRTGTNYNEQFF.

V usage is TRBV7-9 and J usage is TRBJ2-7; 8 nucleotides agree with TRBD1. Germline CDR1 reads SEHNR; CDR2 reads FQNEAQ (reference sequence). The CDR3 totals 14 residues. V was pared by 4 bases and J by 0 bases, with 2 bases of the junction left unmatched. For the CDR3, the DNA is TGTGCCAGCAGCTACAGGGGGAGCTCCTACGAGCAGTACTTC. Its protein product is CASSYRGSSYEQYF. The entire variable domain, with the rest obtained from reference TRBV7-9 and TRBJ2-7, is as follows: DTGVSQNPRHKITKRGQNVTFRCDPISEHNRLYWYRQTLGQGPEFLTYFQNEAQLEKSRLLSDRFSAERPKGSFSTLEIQRTEQGDSAMYLCASSYRGSSYEQYFGPGTRLTVT.

The chain carries TRBV27 and TRBJ1-2; D gene uncertain. Trimming took off 5 bases at V and 1 base at J, with 17 bases between the two ends. This CDR3 spans 16 amino acids. Germline V gene lookup returns CDR1 MNHEY and CDR2 SMNVEV (reference sequence). CDR3 sequence (DNA): TGTGCCAGCAGTCCCTCTCCGCGAACCCTTAACTATGGCTACACCTTC. Translation gives CASSPSPRTLNYGYTF.

V is TRBV19 and J is TRBJ2-1, with 9 bases that match TRBD2. The CDR3 totals 13 residues. After removal of 9 bases from V and 6 bases from J, the junction contained 6 bases not matched to a gene. CDR1 is LNHDA and CDR2 is SQIVND in the germline V gene (reference sequence). The CDR3 DNA reads as TGTGCCAGCGGACCTAGCGGGGTCAATGAGCAGTTCTTC. Translation: CASGPSGVNEQFF.